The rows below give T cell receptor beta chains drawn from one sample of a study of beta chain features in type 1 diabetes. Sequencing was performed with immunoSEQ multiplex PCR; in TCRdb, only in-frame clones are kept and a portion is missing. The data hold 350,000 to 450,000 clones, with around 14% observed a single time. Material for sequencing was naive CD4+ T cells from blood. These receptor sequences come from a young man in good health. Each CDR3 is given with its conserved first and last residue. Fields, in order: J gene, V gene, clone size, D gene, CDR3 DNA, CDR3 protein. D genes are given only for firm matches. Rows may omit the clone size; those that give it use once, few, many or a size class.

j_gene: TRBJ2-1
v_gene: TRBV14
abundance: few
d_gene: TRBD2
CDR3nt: TGTGCCAGCAGCCAAGTCCGCGGGAGGGCCAATGAGCAGTTCTTC
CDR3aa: CASSQVRGRANEQFF

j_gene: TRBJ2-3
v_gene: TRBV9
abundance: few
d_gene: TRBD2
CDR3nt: TGTGCCAGCAGCGCCACTAGCGGCACAGATACGCAGTATTTT
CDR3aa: CASSATSGTDTQYF

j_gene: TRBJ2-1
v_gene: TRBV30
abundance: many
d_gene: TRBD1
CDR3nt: TGTGCCTGGACGCGGACAGGGGGCTACAATGAGCAGTTCTTC
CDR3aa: CAWTRTGGYNEQFF

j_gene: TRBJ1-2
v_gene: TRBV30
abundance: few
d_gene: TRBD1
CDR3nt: TGTGCCCGCACTACCCGACAGGGAAACGGCTACACCTTC
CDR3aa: CARTTRQGNGYTF

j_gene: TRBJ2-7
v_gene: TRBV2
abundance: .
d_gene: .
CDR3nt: TGTGCCACCGCGGACAGGTCTGCGGGAGAGCAGTACTTC
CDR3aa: CATADRSAGEQYF

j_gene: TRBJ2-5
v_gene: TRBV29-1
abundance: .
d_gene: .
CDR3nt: TGCAGCGTTGGGCCTGGACCCGGGGAGACCCAGTACTTC
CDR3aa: CSVGPGPGETQYF

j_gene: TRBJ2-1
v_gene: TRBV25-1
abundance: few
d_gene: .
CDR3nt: TGTGCCAGCAGTGAACCTAGTGGTTTCGCTCGGTACAATGAGCAGTTCTTC
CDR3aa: CASSEPSGFARYNEQFF

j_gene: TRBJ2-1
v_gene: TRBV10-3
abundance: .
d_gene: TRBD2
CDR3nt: TGTGCCATCAGCCAGACTAGCGGGAGGGAACATGAGCAGTTCTTC
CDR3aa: CAISQTSGREHEQFF

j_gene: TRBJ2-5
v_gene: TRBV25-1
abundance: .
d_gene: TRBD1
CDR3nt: TGTGCCAGCAGGCCAGGGGGTATCCAAGAGACCCAGTACTTC
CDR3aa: CASRPGGIQETQYF

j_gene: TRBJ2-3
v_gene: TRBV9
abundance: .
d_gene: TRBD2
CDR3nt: TGTGCCAGCAGCGTAGCAGGACTAGCGGGGGTGGATACGCAGTATTTT
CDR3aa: CASSVAGLAGVDTQYF

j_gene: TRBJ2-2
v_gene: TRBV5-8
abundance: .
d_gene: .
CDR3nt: TGTGCCAGCAGCTTGGACGGAGCAATTTACGGGGAGCTGTTTTTT
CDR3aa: CASSLDGAIYGELFF

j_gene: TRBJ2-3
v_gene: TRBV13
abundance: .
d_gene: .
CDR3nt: TGTGCCAGCAGCTTATCCTTATCTAGCATGGGCACAGATACGCAGTATTTT
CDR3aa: CASSLSLSSMGTDTQYF

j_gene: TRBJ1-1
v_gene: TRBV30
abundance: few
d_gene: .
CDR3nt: TGTGCCTGGAGTGTAAGGGCAGTCATGAACACTGAAGCTTTCTTT
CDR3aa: CAWSVRAVMNTEAFF

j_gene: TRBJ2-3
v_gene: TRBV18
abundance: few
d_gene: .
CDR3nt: TGTGCCAGCTCACCACGGGGTGAGGTCACAGATACGCAGTATTTT
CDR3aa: CASSPRGEVTDTQYF

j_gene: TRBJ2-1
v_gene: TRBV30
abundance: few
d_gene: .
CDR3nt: TGTGCCTGGACACGGCGGCCGAATGAGCAGTTCTTC
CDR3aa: CAWTRRPNEQFF

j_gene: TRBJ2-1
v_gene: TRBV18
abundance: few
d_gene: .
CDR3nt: TGTGCCAGCTCACTTGGGGATGAGCAGTTCTTC
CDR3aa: CASSLGDEQFF

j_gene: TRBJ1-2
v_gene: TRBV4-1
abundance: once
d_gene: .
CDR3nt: TGCGCCAGCAGCCAAGCAAACAGGGACTATGGCTACACCTTC
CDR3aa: CASSQANRDYGYTF

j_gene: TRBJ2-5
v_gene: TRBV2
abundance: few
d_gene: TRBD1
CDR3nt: TGTGCCAGCGCCCGGACAGGGGCCTTGGAGACCCAGTACTTC
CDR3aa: CASARTGALETQYF